A selection of T cell receptor beta chains follows, all from one sample in a study of cytomegalovirus exposure and HLA in healthy donors. The data were produced by immunoSEQ multiplex PCR, yet TCRdb's version contains in-frame clones alone and is incomplete. The sample lists about 67,000 clones, around 67% occurring once. The sequenced sample consisted of PBMCs. The receptors were gathered from a woman aged 25-40 years in good health and CMV-seronegative. Each CDR3 is given with its conserved first and last residue. Fields, in order: D gene, clone size, J gene, V gene, CDR3 DNA, CDR3 protein. A D gene is named only where the DNA matches it firmly. Clone size appears in some rows only: once, few, many, or a class for an expanded clone.

TRBD1,-,TRBJ2-7,TRBV6-5,TGTGCCAGCAGTCCCTCGACAGGGCGATACTACGAGCAGTACTTC,CASSPSTGRYYEQYF
TRBD1,-,TRBJ1-6,TRBV4-1,TGCGCCAGCAGCCTACGGGGACAGGCCATTAATTCACCCCTCCACTTT,CASSLRGQAINSPLHF
TRBD2,-,TRBJ2-7,TRBV4-2,TGTGCCAGCAGCCAAGATTCCAGCGGGGCGTACGAGCAGTACTTC,CASSQDSSGAYEQYF
-,-,TRBJ2-7,TRBV19,TGTGCCAGTAGTCACACAGGGCTCCACGAGCAGTACTTC,CASSHTGLHEQYF
-,-,TRBJ2-2,TRBV2,TGTGCCAGCAGTGTCGACGGGGGGAACACCGGGGAGCTGTTTTTT,CASSVDGGNTGELFF
-,few,TRBJ1-4,TRBV6-5,TGTGCCAGCAGTTACTCGATGGGGGGGCGGGAAGAAAAACTGTTTTTT,CASSYSMGGREEKLFF
-,few,TRBJ2-7,TRBV5-5,TGTGCCAGCAGCCGGACCGACTACTACGAGCAGTACTTC,CASSRTDYYEQYF
TRBD1,-,TRBJ1-5,TRBV4-1,TGCGCCAGCAGCCATGGGACAGAGAATCAGCCCCAGCATTTT,CASSHGTENQPQHF
-,few,TRBJ1-1,TRBV5-6,TGTGCCAGCAGCCCTGACAGAGGCGGTCTGAACACTGAAGCTTTCTTT,CASSPDRGGLNTEAFF
-,-,TRBJ1-4,TRBV5-4,TGTGCCAGCAGCCATGAGGATAATGAAAAACTGTTTTTT,CASSHEDNEKLFF
-,few,TRBJ2-3,TRBV18,TGTGCCAGCTCACCACCGGCCACAGATACGCAGTATTTT,CASSPPATDTQYF
-,-,TRBJ1-2,TRBV23-1,TGCGCCAGCAGAATAAACCAGGGGAGGGGTAACTATGGCTACACCTTC,CASRINQGRGNYGYTF